This T cell receptor beta chain was sequenced for a study of T cell changes during pregnancy in multiple sclerosis. The CDR3 sequence is 15 residues long. Trimming cost V 2 bases and J 4 bases, with 13 bases left between them. Per the germline V gene, CDR1 is MNHEY and CDR2 is SMNVEV (reference sequence). TCRdb's copy holds only in-frame clones and misses some; the assay was immunoSEQ multiplex PCR. Here the sample spans 70,000 to 75,000 clones, roughly 92% being singletons. The chain carries TRBV27 and TRBJ2-3; perhaps TRBD2 as D (6 bases). This receptor was identified in a female donor with multiple sclerosis, enrolled in a pregnancy study. The material was peripheral blood, obtained before pregnancy. Here the CDR3 reads CASSLNGGAPDTQYF. The CDR3, as DNA: TGTGCCAGCAGTTTAAACGGAGGGGCGCCAGATACGCAGTATTTT.